This is a list of T cell receptor beta chains from one sample in a study of cytomegalovirus exposure and HLA in healthy donors. The repertoire was sequenced with immunoSEQ multiplex PCR; TCRdb's copy has only in-frame clones and lacks some. Among under 150,000 clones listed, approximately 83% were seen once. The sequencing sample was made of PBMCs. These receptors were taken from a woman aged 40 to 50 in good health and CMV-seronegative. The CDR3 runs from the conserved cysteine through the conserved F or W. D genes are given only for firm matches. Some rows have no size entry. The others give once, few or many, or a class for an expanded clone.

DNA,CDR3,length,V,D,J,size
TGTGCCAGCAGCTTGGGTACGGGGGCGGGAGGAAAACTGTTTTTT,CASSLGTGAGGKLFF,15,TRBV5-6,-,TRBJ1-4,few
TGCAGCGTTGAAAAGACACTAGCGGGAAGCAATGAGCAGTTCTTC,CSVEKTLAGSNEQFF,15,TRBV29-1,TRBD2,TRBJ2-1,medium-sized
TGCGCCAGCAGCCAAGTCTATCTGGTGCGGGACAGAGTCCTGGAGCAGTACTTC,CASSQVYLVRDRVLEQYF,18,TRBV4-1,-,TRBJ2-7,-
TGTGCCAGCAGCGAAGACAGGACGTCTAGCTATGGCTACACCTTC,CASSEDRTSSYGYTF,15,TRBV2,-,TRBJ1-2,-
TGTGCCAGCAGTTTGGGAGGCTATGGCTACACCTTC,CASSLGGYGYTF,12,TRBV28,-,TRBJ1-2,-
TGTGCCAGCAGCTTAGGATCAGGGGTTATCTATGGCTACACCTTC,CASSLGSGVIYGYTF,15,TRBV11-2,-,TRBJ1-2,-
TGTGCCAGCAGCCAAGTTCTAGCGGGACTTGAAACATCCTACGAGCAGTACTTC,CASSQVLAGLETSYEQYF,18,TRBV4-2,TRBD2,TRBJ2-7,-
TGTGCCAGCAGGGTGGACAGCTTAGCTGACTACACCTTC,CASRVDSLADYTF,13,TRBV6-5,-,TRBJ1-2,-
TGTGCCAGCAGCTTGGTGGGGGGGGGCACCTACGAGCAGTACTTC,CASSLVGGGTYEQYF,15,TRBV5-6,-,TRBJ2-7,-
TGTGCCAGCAGTCCGGGACTAGCGGGGGGGCCCTTGTACAATGAGCAGTTCTTC,CASSPGLAGGPLYNEQFF,18,TRBV27,TRBD2,TRBJ2-1,-
TGTGCCAGCAGTGGCGGGACTAGCGGTTACAATGAGCAGTTCTTC,CASSGGTSGYNEQFF,15,TRBV6-4,TRBD2,TRBJ2-1,-
TGCGCCAGCAGCCGACCCCAGGGGGATGAAGCTTTCTTT,CASSRPQGDEAFF,13,TRBV5-1,TRBD1,TRBJ1-1,-
TGTGCCATCAGGGCGGACGGGGGGAATGAAAAACTGTTTTTT,CAIRADGGNEKLFF,14,TRBV10-3,-,TRBJ1-4,-
TGTGCCAGCAGCTTAGAGGGGATATGGGGGAGGGGAGGCTACAATGAGCAGTTCTTC,CASSLEGIWGRGGYNEQFF,19,TRBV11-3,TRBD2,TRBJ2-1,-
TGTGCCAGCAGCCCAAGGTGGGGGGGGGCAATGGAAGATACGCAGTATTTT,CASSPRWGGAMEDTQYF,17,TRBV9,-,TRBJ2-3,-
TGTGCCAGCAGCTTAGACGGGAATAATTCACCCCTCCACTTT,CASSLDGNNSPLHF,14,TRBV11-3,-,TRBJ1-6,-
TGCGCCAGCAGTGAAACAGGGGGCAATGGCTACACCTTC,CASSETGGNGYTF,13,TRBV10-1,TRBD1,TRBJ1-2,-
TGTGCCAGCAGCCGAGGAACAGGACACACAGATACGCAGTATTTT,CASSRGTGHTDTQYF,15,TRBV27,-,TRBJ2-3,-
TGTGCCAGCAGCCAAGAAGCTGCTTACCAAGAGACCCAGTACTTC,CASSQEAAYQETQYF,15,TRBV14,-,TRBJ2-5,-
TGTGCCAGCAGCTTGGGCAGCCCTACCTACGAGCAGTACTTC,CASSLGSPTYEQYF,14,TRBV11-1,-,TRBJ2-7,-
TGTGCCAGCAGGGACAGCTCCTATAATTCACCCCTCCACTTT,CASRDSSYNSPLHF,14,TRBV28,-,TRBJ1-6,-
TGTGCCAGCAGCCTCCGGGTGGTGTTAAGCTCCTACAATGAGCAGTTCTTC,CASSLRVVLSSYNEQFF,17,TRBV7-9,-,TRBJ2-1,-
TGTGCCAGCAGTACCCCGACAGGGCCTAACTATGGCTACACCTTC,CASSTPTGPNYGYTF,15,TRBV6-6,TRBD1,TRBJ1-2,-
TGTGCCAGCAGTGAAGTGAGTGAATCTCAGCAGTTCTTC,CASSEVSESQQFF,13,TRBV6-5,-,TRBJ2-1,-
TGTGCCAGCTCACCACCGGCGGGGAACACAGATACGCAGTATTTT,CASSPPAGNTDTQYF,15,TRBV18,-,TRBJ2-3,-
TGTGCCAGCGCCTTAAACTTCTATGGCTACACCTTC,CASALNFYGYTF,12,TRBV5-5,-,TRBJ1-2,-
TGTGCCAACGAGGGACTAAGCGGGACCTACAATGAGCAGTTCTTC,CANEGLSGTYNEQFF,15,TRBV7-9,TRBD2,TRBJ2-1,-
TGTGCCAGCAGTGAATTGGGAAGACTAGGCAATGAGCAGTTCTTC,CASSELGRLGNEQFF,15,TRBV25-1,-,TRBJ2-1,-
TGCAGCGTTTCTTGGACTAGCGTTGTAGATACGCAGTATTTT,CSVSWTSVVDTQYF,14,TRBV29-1,TRBD2,TRBJ2-3,-
TGCGCCAGCAGTGAGTTAATAGGACAGGGGTCCTACGAGCAGTACTTC,CASSELIGQGSYEQYF,16,TRBV10-2,TRBD1,TRBJ2-7,-
TGTGCCAGCGAGCCCGGGACAGGGCTTCCTCCCCACTCCTACAATGAGCAGTTCTTC,CASEPGTGLPPHSYNEQFF,19,TRBV2,TRBD1,TRBJ2-1,-
TGTGCCGCCGGGACAGGGTTCGAAAGCAATCAGCCCCAGCATTTT,CAAGTGFESNQPQHF,15,TRBV10-3,TRBD1,TRBJ1-5,-
TGCGCCAGCAGTACGGCCAGAGGCGTCGAGCAGTACTTC,CASSTARGVEQYF,13,TRBV4-1,-,TRBJ2-7,-
TGTGCCAGTAGTCACGGACTAGCGGGATACGAGCAGTACTTC,CASSHGLAGYEQYF,14,TRBV19,TRBD2,TRBJ2-7,-
TGCGCCAGCAGCTTGGGATGGGGCCTCGGGACTGAAGCTTTCTTT,CASSLGWGLGTEAFF,15,TRBV5-1,-,TRBJ1-1,-
TGCGCCAGCAGCTTGTCATTCTCCTACAATGAGCAGTTCTTC,CASSLSFSYNEQFF,14,TRBV5-1,-,TRBJ2-1,-
TGTGCCATCTCCTACGCGGGGGCTAACAATGAGCAGTTCTTC,CAISYAGANNEQFF,14,TRBV10-3,-,TRBJ2-1,once
TGTTCCAGCAGCCCACCTAGCGGGGGGGATCCCGTCAATGAGCAGTTCTTC,CSSSPPSGGDPVNEQFF,17,TRBV7-9,TRBD2,TRBJ2-1,-
TGTGCCAGTTGGGGGGACAGGGCTAGCAATCAGCCCCAGCATTTT,CASWGDRASNQPQHF,15,TRBV19,TRBD1,TRBJ1-5,-
TGTGCCAGTAGTATAGCCCTCGGTGAGGGTCGGGGGGGGGAGACCCAGTACTTC,CASSIALGEGRGGETQYF,18,TRBV19,TRBD2,TRBJ2-5,-
TGCGCCAGCAGCTTGGGTCAGCCCCTCGCCGGGAGGACCTTC,CASSLGQPLAGRTF,14,TRBV5-1,-,TRBJ1-2,-
TGTGCCAGCAGCGTAGGTTTAAGGGGGACAGGGGGCTTGTATAGCAATCAGCCCCAGCATTTT,CASSVGLRGTGGLYSNQPQHF,21,TRBV9,TRBD1,TRBJ1-5,-
TGTGCCAGCAGTGAATGGGCAGGGCCCCGGAACGAGCAGTACTTC,CASSEWAGPRNEQYF,15,TRBV25-1,-,TRBJ2-7,-
TGTGCCAGTAGCACCCGGGCCGCAGGGGGCTACACCTTC,CASSTRAAGGYTF,13,TRBV19,-,TRBJ1-2,-
TGTGCCAGCAGTAACGTCCCGGGCGAGCAGTACTTC,CASSNVPGEQYF,12,TRBV6-5,-,TRBJ2-7,-
TGTGCCAGCAGCCCCGGACAGACCGAGGAAAAACTGTTTTTT,CASSPGQTEEKLFF,14,TRBV11-2,-,TRBJ1-4,many
TGTGCCACCACCCAGGGGGCAACTAATGAAAAACTGTTTTTT,CATTQGATNEKLFF,14,TRBV28,TRBD1,TRBJ1-4,few